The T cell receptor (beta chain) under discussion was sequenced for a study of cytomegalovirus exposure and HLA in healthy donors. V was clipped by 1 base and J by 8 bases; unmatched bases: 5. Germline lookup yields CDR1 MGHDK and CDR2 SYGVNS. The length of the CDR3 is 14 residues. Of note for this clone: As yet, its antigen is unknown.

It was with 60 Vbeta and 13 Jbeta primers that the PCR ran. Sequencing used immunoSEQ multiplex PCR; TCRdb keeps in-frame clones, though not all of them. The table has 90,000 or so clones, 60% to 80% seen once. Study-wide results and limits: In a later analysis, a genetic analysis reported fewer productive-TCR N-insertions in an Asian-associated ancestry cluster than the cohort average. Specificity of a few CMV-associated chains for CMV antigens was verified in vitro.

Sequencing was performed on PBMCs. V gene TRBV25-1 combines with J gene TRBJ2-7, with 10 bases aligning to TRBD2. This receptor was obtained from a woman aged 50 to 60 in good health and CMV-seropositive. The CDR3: CASSESSGSLKQYF. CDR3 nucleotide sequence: TGTGCCAGCAGTGAATCTAGCGGGAGTTTGAAGCAGTACTTC.